These 13 T cell receptor beta chains share one sample of origin, sequenced in a study of CXCR3-negative and CXCR3-positive naive CD8 T cells. TRB cDNA was prepared as libraries by UMI-labeled 5' RACE. TCRdb re-called the 5' RACE reads; one entry per CDR3 protein, DNA not given. Its listing shows several thousand distinct CDR3 sequences. The sample was naive CXCR3- CD8+ T cells from blood. Documented subset: CD45RO-CCR7+CD27+CD95- naive CD8+ T cells lacking CXCR3 (TNR3-). The receptor set was obtained from a human donor in good health. Some clones in this sample may be carry-over from other donors' samples.

The chain has TRBV7-9 and TRBJ2-7. From germline, CDR1 is SEHNR and CDR2 FQNEAQ (reference sequence). This CDR3 contains 12 residues. CDR3 residues: CASSLGAYEQYF.

The rearrangement links TRBV3-1 to TRBJ2-1; TCRdb designates TRBD2, a call that cannot be tested without DNA. The CDR3 runs 19 residues. In germline, CDR1 is LGHDT, CDR2 YNNKEL (reference sequence). The CDR3 protein is CASSQGSSGRTSSYNEQFF.

According to its frequency, this clonotype is medium-sized. V gene TRBV29-1 combines with J gene TRBJ2-1; absent DNA, TCRdb's TRBD1 call cannot be checked. Germline V gene sequence: CDR1 SQVTM, CDR2 ANQGSEA. This CDR3 spans 13 amino acids. The CDR3 is CSVPLSSYNEQFF.

The chain is built from TRBV7-8 and TRBJ2-2; the D call of TRBD1 rests on TCRdb alone, since no DNA is present to check it. The CDR3 contains 15 residues. Germline V gene sequence: CDR1 SGHVS, CDR2 FQNEAQ. The CDR3 reads CASPPGGGTSGELFF.

Considering frequency, this clonotype is medium-sized. The rearrangement joins TRBV27 to TRBJ2-3. The CDR3 runs to 17 residues. Germline V lookup: CDR1 MNHEY, CDR2 SMNVEV (reference sequence). The CDR3 is CASSSYALDGSTDTQYF.

The chain carries TRBV11-3 and TRBJ2-5. Germline values: CDR1 SGHNT, CDR2 YENEEA. CDR3 size: 14 residues. CDR3 in amino acids: CASSLTSFGETQYF.

V usage is TRBV20-1 and J usage is TRBJ2-7; without DNA, the TCRdb call of TRBD1 cannot be checked. The CDR3 contains 14 residues. The germline CDR1 and CDR2 sequences are DFQATT and SNEGSKA (reference sequence). CDR3 in amino acids: CSARAPQSSYEQYF.

The chain employs TRBV24-1 and TRBJ2-7; checking the TCRdb D call of TRBD2 is not possible without DNA. The CDR3 contains 17 residues. Per the germline V gene, CDR1 is KGHDR and CDR2 is SFDVKD. The CDR3 reads CATSVLRLAGGRYEQYF.

The gene calls are TRBV10-3 and TRBJ2-7. There are 12 residues in the CDR3. CDR1 and CDR2 (germline): ENHRY, SYGVKD. The CDR3 loop is CAISDQDYEQYF.

This clonotype registers medium-sized by frequency. The J gene is TRBJ2-1, the V gene TRBV28; the TRBD1 assignment by TCRdb is unverifiable without DNA. Germline CDR1 MDHEN, CDR2 SYDVKM. This CDR3 region has 17 residues. CDR3 region: CASSFSPTGGSYNEQFF.

This clonotype is labeled medium-sized (0.01 to 0.1%) based on frequency. The CDR3 protein is CASSSQGQEYQPQHF. J is TRBJ1-5 and V is TRBV5-6; TCRdb lists TRBD1, though no DNA is available to test this call. The CDR3 spans 15 residues. The germline V gene has CDR1 SGHDT and CDR2 YYEEEE.

The chain couples TRBV2 to TRBJ2-1; the TCRdb call, TRBD2, lacks DNA for checking. This CDR3 is built from 18 residues. Germline CDR1 reads SNHLY; CDR2 reads FYNNEI. The CDR3: CASSLPGTSRSSYNEQFF.

The gene calls are TRBV29-1 and TRBJ2-1; TCRdb gives TRBD2 as the D gene, but with no DNA this cannot be confirmed. The CDR3 totals 19 residues. CDR1 and CDR2 from the germline V gene are SQVTM and ANQGSEA. CDR3 sequence reads: CSVEAGLGLAGLAYNEQFF.